This T cell receptor (beta chain) derives from a study of CD8 T cells in Susac syndrome. With random hexamers, roughly 0.45 to 1 ug RNA was reverse transcribed. Amplification of the TCR beta CDR3 was carried out by immunoSEQ multiplex PCR, which spanned a total of 54 Vbeta and 13 Jbeta segments. TCRdb recomputed calls from the immunoSEQ multiplex PCR reads with MiXCR, one row per CDR3 protein. This sample has a few hundred thousand distinct CDR3 sequences, with 75% to 85% found just once. CD8+ and CD4+ blood T cells underwent TCR beta sequencing. CDR1 is MDHEN and CDR2 is SYDVKM in the germline V gene. CDR3 length: 21 residues. V was clipped by 3 bases and J by 3 bases; unmatched bases: 17.

V gene TRBV28 combines with J gene TRBJ2-3; 14 nucleotides match TRBD2. Sequenced material: CD8+ T cells from PBMCs. The clonotype originates from a human donor with multiple sclerosis. The CDR3, as DNA: TGTGCCAGCAGTTTTCGAGTAGCGACTAGCGGGAGGGCGATGGTGACAGATACGCAGTATTTT. Translation: CASSFRVATSGRAMVTDTQYF.